This T cell receptor (beta chain) emerged from a study of shared clonotypes between healthy human individuals. The study, taken as a whole, reports: Larger richness was generally estimated for naive than memory subsets.

The CDR3 runs to 12 residues. V was shortened by 8 bases and J by 3 bases, with 10 bases between the two germline ends. The germline gives CDR1 MNHEY, CDR2 SMNVEV (reference sequence). Generated by immunoSEQ multiplex PCR, the TCRdb table keeps only in-frame clones and is missing some. The data show roughly 700,000 clones, roughly 88% seen once. In the case of this clone: Its antigen is not identified.

The sequence came from a man aged 18-30 years in good health. Some clones in this sample may be carry-over from other donors' samples. The V and J genes are TRBV27 and TRBJ1-1, with a possible D match to TRBD1 (5 bases). What was sequenced was memory CD8+ T cells from PBMCs. The sample's subset: CD45RO+ cells pooled with CCR7-negative TemRA cells. CDR3 in DNA: TGTGCCAGCGTTGGGGCCTACACTGAAGCTTTCTTT. Protein: CASVGAYTEAFF.